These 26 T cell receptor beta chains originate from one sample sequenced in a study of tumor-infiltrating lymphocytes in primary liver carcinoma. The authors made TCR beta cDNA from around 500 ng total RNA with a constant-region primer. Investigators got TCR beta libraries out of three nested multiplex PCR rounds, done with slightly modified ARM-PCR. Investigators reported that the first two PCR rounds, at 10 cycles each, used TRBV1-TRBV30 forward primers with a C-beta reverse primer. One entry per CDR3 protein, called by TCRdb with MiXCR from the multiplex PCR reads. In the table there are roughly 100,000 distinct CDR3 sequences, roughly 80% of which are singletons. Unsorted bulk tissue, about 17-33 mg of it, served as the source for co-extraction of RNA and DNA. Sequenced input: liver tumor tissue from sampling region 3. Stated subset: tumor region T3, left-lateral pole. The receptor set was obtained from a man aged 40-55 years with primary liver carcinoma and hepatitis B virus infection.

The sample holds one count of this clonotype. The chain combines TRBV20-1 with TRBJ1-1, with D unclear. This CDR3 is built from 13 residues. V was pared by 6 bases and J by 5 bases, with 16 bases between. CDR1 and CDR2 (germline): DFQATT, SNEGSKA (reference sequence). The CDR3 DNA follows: TGCAGTGCGACAAGTCCCGGAGGGACTGAAGCTTTCTTT. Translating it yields CSATSPGGTEAFF.

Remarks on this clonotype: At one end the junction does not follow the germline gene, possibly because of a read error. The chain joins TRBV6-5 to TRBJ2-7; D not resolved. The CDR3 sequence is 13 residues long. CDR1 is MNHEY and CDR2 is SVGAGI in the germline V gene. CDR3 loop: CATQPGFPYEQYF. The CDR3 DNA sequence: TGTGCTACACAGCCTGGGTTCCCCTACGAGCAGTACTTT.

The CDR3 sequence: CASSEGLGLYMQYF. DNA of the CDR3: TGTGCCAGCAGTGAAGGATTAGGGCTATATATGCAGTATTTT. The V gene is TRBV6-1, the J gene TRBJ2-3; D ambiguous. V dropped 1 base and J dropped 11 bases, with 16 bases sitting between them. CDR1 and CDR2 (germline): MNHNS, SASEGT. The CDR3 extends over 14 amino acids.

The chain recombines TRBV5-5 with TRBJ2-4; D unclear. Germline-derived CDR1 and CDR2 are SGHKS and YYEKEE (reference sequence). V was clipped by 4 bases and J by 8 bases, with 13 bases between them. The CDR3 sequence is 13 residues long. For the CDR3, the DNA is TGTGCCAGCAGCAGGAATCTAGAGGACATTCAGTACTTC. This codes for CASSRNLEDIQYF.

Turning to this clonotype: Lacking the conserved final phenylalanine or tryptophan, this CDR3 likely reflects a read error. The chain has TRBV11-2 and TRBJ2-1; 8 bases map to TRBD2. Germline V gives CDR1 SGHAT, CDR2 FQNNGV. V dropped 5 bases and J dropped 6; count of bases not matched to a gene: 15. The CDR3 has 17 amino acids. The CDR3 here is CASSPRGSGIVCNEQFS. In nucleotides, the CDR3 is TGTGCCAGCAGCCCCCGCGGTAGCGGGATTGTCTGCAATGAGCAGTTCTCC.

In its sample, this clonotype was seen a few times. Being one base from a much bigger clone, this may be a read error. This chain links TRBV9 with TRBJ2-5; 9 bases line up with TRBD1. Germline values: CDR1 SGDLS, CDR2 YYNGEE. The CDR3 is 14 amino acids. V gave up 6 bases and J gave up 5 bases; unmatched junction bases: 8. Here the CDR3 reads CASNIQGASETQYF. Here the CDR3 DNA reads TGTGCCAGCAACATACAGGGGGCCAGTGAGACCCAGTACTTC. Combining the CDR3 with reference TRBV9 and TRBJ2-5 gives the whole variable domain DSGVTQTPKHLITATGQRVTLRCSPRSGDLSVYWYQQSLDQGLQFLIQYYNGEERAKGNILERFSAQQFPDLHSELNLSSLELGDSALYFCASNIQGASETQYFGPGTRLLVL.

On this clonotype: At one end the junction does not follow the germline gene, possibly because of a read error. The CDR3 is CASSSTGVSHEQFF. CDR3 sequence (DNA): TGTGCAAGCAGCTCGACTGGGGTTTCGCATGAGCAGTTCTTC. This sequence joins TRBV11-3 and TRBJ2-1, with unresolved D. The germline CDR1 and CDR2 sequences are SGHNT and YENEEA. The CDR3 is 14 residues long.

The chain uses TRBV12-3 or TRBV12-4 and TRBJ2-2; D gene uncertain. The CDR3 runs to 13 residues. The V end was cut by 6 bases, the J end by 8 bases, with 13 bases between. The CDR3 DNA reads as TGTGCCAGCAGCACTGCAGGAGCTGGGGAGCTGTTTTTT. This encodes CASSTAGAGELFF.

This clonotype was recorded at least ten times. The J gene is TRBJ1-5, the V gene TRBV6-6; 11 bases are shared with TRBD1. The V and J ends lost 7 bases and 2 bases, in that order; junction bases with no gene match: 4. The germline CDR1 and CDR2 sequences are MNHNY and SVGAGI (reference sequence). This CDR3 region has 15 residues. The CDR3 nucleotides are TGTGCCAGCATTAGGGACAGGGGGGGCAATCAGCCCCAGCATTTT. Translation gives CASIRDRGGNQPQHF.

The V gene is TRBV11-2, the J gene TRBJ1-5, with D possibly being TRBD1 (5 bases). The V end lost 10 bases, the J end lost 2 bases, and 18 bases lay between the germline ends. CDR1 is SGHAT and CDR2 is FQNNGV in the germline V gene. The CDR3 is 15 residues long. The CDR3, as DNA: TGTGCCATCATCTTAGCATGGGGCGGCAATCAGCCCCAGCATTTT. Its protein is CAIILAWGGNQPQHF. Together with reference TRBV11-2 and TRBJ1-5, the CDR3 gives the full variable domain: EAGVAQSPRYKIIEKRQSVAFWCNPISGHATLYWYQQILGQGPKLLIQFQNNGVVDDSQLPKDRFSAERLKGVDSTLKIQPAKLEDSAVYLCAIILAWGGNQPQHFGDGTRLSIL.

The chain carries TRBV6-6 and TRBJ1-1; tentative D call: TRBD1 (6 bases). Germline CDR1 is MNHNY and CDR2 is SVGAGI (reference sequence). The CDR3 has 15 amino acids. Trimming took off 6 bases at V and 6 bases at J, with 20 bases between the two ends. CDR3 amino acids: CASRKQGAADSEAFF. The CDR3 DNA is TGTGCCAGCAGGAAACAGGGAGCCGCAGACTCTGAAGCTTTCTTT.

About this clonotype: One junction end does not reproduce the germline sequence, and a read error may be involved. CDR3 DNA sequence: TGTGTCAGCAGCTTAGATCTGGGGATGGCTCGGCCCCAGCATTTT. Residues: CVSSLDLGMARPQHF. The gene calls are TRBV11-3 and TRBJ1-5; D is ambiguous. The CDR3 has 15 amino acids. The V gene's germline CDR1 is SGHNT and CDR2 YENEEA. The variable domain in full, with the rest retrieved from reference TRBV11-3 and TRBJ1-5, is EAGVVQSPRYKIIEKKQPVAFWCNPISGHNTLYWYLQNLGQGPELLIRYENEEAVDDSQLPKDRFSAERLKGVDSTLKIQPAELGDSAVYLCVSSLDLGMARPQHFGDGTRLSIL.

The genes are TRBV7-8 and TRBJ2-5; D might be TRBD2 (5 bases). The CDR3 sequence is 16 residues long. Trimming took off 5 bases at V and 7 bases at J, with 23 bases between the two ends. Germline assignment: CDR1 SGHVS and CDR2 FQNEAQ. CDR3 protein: CASSLRAGVKEGTQYF. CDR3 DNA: TGTGCCAGCAGCCTAAGGGCGGGCGTGAAGGAAGGGACCCAGTACTTC. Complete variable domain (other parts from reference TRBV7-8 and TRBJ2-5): GAGVSQSPRYKVAKRGQDVALRCDPISGHVSLFWYQQALGQGPEFLTYFQNEAQLDKSGLPSDRFFAERPEGSVSTLKIQRTQQEDSAVYLCASSLRAGVKEGTQYFGPGTRLLVL.

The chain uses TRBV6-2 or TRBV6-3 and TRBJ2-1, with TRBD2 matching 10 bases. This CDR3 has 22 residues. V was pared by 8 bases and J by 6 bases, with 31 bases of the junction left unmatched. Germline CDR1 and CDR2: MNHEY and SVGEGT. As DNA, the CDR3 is TGTGCCAGCGGTTTCCTGATTGAGGCGTGGGTTCTAGCGGGAGAAAGGGCCAATGAGCAGTTCTTC. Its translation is CASGFLIEAWVLAGERANEQFF.

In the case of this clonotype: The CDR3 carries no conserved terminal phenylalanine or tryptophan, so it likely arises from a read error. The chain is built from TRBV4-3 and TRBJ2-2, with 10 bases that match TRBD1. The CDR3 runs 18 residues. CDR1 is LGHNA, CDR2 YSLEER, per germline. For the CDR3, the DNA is TGCACCAGCAGCCAATATCATTGGACAGGGGGGTACACCGGGGAGCTGTTTTAT. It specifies CTSSQYHWTGGYTGELFY.

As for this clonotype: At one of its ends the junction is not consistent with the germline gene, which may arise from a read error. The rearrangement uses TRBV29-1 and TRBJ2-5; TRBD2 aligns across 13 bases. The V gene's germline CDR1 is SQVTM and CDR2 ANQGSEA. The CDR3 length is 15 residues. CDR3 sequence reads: CSVRTSGSRPETHYF. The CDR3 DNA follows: TGCAGCGTTCGGACTAGCGGGAGTAGGCCAGAGACCCATTACTTC.

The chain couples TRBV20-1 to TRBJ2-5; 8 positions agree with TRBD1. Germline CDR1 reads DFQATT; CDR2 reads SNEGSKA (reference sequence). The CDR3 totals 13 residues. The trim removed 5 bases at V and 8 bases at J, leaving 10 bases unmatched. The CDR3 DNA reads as TGCAGTGCTCGGGACAGGTTTAGAGGAACCCAGTACTTC. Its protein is CSARDRFRGTQYF.

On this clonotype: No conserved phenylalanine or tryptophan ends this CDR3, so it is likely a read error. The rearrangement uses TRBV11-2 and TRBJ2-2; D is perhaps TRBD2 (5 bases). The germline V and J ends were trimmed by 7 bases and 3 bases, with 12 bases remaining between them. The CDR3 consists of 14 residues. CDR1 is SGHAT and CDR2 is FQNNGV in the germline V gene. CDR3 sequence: CASNTDSDTGELFY. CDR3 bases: TGTGCCAGCAACACGGACTCGGACACCGGGGAGCTGTTTTAT.

The DNA for the CDR3 is TGCAGCGTTGCCCCAATAGGGCTCCACGAACAATACTTC. The encoded protein is CSVAPIGLHEQYF. V usage is TRBV29-1 and J usage is TRBJ2-7; D call uncertain. Per the germline V gene, CDR1 is SQVTM and CDR2 is ANQGSEA. The CDR3 length is 13 residues. Trimming removed 4 bases from V and 13 bases from J, with 23 bases in between.

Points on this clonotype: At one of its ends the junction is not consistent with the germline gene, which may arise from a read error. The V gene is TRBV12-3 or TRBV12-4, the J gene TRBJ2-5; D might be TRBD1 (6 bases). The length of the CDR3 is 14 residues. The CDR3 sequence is CTSAQGHSQETQYF. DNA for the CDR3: TGTACCAGCGCTCAGGGACACTCCCAAGAGACCCAGTATTTC.

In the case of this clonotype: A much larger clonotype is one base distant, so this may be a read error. The CDR3 here is CASSLGGSGSPQNF. Here the CDR3 DNA reads TGTGCCAGCAGTCTAGGAGGTAGCGGGAGTCCCCAGAACTTC. The chain carries TRBV7-3 and TRBJ2-5; 9 bases align to TRBD2. This CDR3 has 14 amino acids. Germline V gives CDR1 SGHTA, CDR2 FQGTGA.

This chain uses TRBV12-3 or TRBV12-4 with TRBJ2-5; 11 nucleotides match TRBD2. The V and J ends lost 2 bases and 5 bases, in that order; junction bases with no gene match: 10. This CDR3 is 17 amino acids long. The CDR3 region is CASSLRLAGWPWETQYF. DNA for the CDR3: TGTGCCAGCAGTTTAAGACTAGCGGGATGGCCATGGGAGACCCAGTACTTC.

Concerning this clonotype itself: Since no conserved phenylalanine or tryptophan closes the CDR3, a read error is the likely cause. DNA of the CDR3: TGTGCCAGCACTGAAACTTACGACCTCGGGCAGTACTAC. This translates into CASTETYDLGQYY. The genes are TRBV6-1 and TRBJ2-7; D is undetermined. The CDR3 is 13 amino acids. Germline V CDR1 and CDR2: MNHNS, SASEGT.

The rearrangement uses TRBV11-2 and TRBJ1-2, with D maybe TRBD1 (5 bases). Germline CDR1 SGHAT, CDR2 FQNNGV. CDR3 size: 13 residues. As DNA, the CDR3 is TGTGTCAACAGCTCTAACCCGGGGGAAGGCTACACCTTC. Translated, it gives CVNSSNPGEGYTF.

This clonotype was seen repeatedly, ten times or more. The CDR3 protein is CSVGSYEQYF. The CDR3 DNA sequence: TGCAGCGTTGGTAGCTACGAGCAGTACTTC. This chain joins TRBV29-1 and TRBJ2-7; D ambiguous. V was shortened by 4 bases and J by 3 bases, with 4 bases between the two germline ends. This CDR3 comprises 10 residues. CDR1 and CDR2 from the germline V gene are SQVTM and ANQGSEA.

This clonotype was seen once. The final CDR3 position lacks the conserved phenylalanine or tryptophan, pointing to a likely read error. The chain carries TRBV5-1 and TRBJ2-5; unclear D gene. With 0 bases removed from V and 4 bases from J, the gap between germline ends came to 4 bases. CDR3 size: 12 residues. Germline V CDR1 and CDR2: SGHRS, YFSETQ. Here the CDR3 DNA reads TGCGCCAGCAGCTTGGATGGAGAGACCCAGTACTCC. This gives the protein CASSLDGETQYS.